This T cell receptor beta chain was found in a study of blood T cell repertoires in COVID-19. Study in general: Sites across the United States, Italy and Spain contributed samples from acute and convalescent COVID-19.

Original methodology: Estimates of nucleated cell counts were drawn from the amplification of reference gene primers. Libraries were prepared by immunoSEQ multiplex PCR; TCRdb keeps only in-frame clonotypes and omits some of them. Clonal size and the V and J genes are those of that table, whereas D and trimming came from the DNA. Among some 370,000 clones listed, 89% were seen once. This CDR3 spans 18 amino acids. This clone was recorded a few times. The chain carries TRBV21-1 and TRBJ1-1; TRBD1, as called in the table, went unchecked against the DNA. TRBV21-1 is deemed a pseudogene. This receptor was obtained from a man aged 40-55 years with acute or convalescent COVID-19. The material sequenced was peripheral blood. In DNA form, the CDR3 reads TGTGCCAGCAGCAAAGGTGGGTTTATGGGGGCTCTAGTCACTGAAGCTTTCTTT. Translation: CASSKGGFMGALVTEAFF.